This TCR beta chain appears in the sequencing data of a study of cytomegalovirus exposure and HLA in healthy donors. Study in general: The 95 to 150 validation repertoires used a platform that matched the one used for the approximately 610 first-cohort repertoires, as a later analysis reported.

Trimming shortened V by 2 bases and J by 1 base, and 5 bases separated the two germline ends. Germline values: CDR1 KGHSH, CDR2 LQKENI. There are 13 residues in the CDR3. Points on this clone: Its antigen is currently unknown.

Study results and limitations: Associated with cytomegalovirus, according to the listing, were 150 to 200 TCR beta chains. A subsequent analysis found that TCR clusters from the first cohort also tended to co-occur in the approximately 130 validation repertoires, with approximately 95% of cluster scores above 0. Most TCR sequences showed up rarely, but some public TCRs showed up in many donors.

Profiling relied on immunoSEQ multiplex PCR, and the TCRdb table lists in-frame clones only, not all of them. The sample carries around 300,000 clones, 70% to 90% recorded once. Sequencing was done on a sample of PBMCs. This receptor was obtained from a woman between 18 and 30 years old in good health and CMV-seronegative. V gene TRBV18 combines with J gene TRBJ1-1; tentatively, D is TRBD1 (5 bases). CDR3 in amino acids: CASSPRGNTEAFF. The CDR3, as DNA: TGTGCCAGCTCACCAAGGGGGAACACTGAAGCTTTCTTT.